This T cell receptor beta chain was observed in a study of T-cell memory formation after mild COVID-19. Regarding the study as a whole: Clones shrinking from day 15 to 85 showed even CD4/CD8 mixes; later expanders tilted CD4+. Confirmation of SARS-CoV-2 specificity was lacking for second-wave clones peaking day 37.

TCRdb re-called the 5' RACE reads with MiXCR, one entry per CDR3 protein. In the table there are 350,000 to 500,000 distinct CDR3 sequences, roughly 18% of which are singletons. This clonotype occurred a few times. Its antigen is currently unknown. CDR1 SGHTA and CDR2 FQGNSA come from the germline V gene. The CDR3 runs 14 residues. V lost 0 bases and J 0 bases, leaving 5 bases between the germline ends. The gene calls are TRBV7-2 and TRBJ1-1; D uncertain. This TCR was sampled from a man aged 18 to 29 who had mild COVID-19 (a few samples of this study predate the infection). Cell type and time point are not known. Sequencing was done on a sample of PBMCs or a T cell subset sorted from them (not recorded which). CDR3 residues: CASSLAMVNTEAFF. As DNA, the CDR3 is TGTGCCAGCAGCTTAGCAATGGTGAACACTGAAGCTTTCTTT.